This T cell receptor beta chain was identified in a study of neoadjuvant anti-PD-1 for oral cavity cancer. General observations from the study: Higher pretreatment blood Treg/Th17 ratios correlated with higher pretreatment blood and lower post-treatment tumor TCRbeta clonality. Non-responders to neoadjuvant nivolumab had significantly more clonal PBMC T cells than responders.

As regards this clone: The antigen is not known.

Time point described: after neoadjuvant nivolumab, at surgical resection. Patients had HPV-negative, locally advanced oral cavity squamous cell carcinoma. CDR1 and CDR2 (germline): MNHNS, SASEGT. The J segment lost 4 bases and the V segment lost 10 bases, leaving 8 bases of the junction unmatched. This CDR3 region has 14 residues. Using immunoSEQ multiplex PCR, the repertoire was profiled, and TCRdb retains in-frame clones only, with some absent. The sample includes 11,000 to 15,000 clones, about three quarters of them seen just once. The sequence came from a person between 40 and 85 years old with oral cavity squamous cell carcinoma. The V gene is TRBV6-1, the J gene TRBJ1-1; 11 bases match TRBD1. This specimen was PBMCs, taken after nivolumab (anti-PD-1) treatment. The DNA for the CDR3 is TGTGCCACGGGGGGACAGGGGGTAGGCACTGAAGCTTTCTTT. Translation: CATGGQGVGTEAFF.